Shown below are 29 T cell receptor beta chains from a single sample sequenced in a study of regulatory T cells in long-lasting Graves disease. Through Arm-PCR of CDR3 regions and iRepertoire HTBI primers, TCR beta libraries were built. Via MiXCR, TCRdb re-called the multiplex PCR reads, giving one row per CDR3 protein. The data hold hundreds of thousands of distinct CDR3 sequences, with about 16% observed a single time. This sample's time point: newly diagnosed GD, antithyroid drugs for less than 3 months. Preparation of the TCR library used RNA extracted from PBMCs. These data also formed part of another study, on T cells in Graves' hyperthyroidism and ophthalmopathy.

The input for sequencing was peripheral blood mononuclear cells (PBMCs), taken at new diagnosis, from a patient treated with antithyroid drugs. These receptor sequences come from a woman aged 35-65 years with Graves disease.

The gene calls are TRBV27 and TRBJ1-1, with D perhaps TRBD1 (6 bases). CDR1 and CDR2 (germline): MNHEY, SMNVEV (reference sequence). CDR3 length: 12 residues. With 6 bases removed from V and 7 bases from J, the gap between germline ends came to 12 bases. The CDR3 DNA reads TGTGCCAGCAGACAGGGATGGAATGAAGCTTTCTTT. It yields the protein CASRQGWNEAFF.

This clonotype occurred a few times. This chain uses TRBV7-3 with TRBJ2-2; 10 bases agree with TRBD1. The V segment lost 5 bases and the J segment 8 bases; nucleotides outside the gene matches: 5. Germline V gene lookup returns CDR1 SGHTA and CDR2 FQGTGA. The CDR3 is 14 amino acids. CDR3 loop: CASSPTGGGGELFF. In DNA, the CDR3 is TGTGCCAGCAGCCCGACAGGGGGCGGTGGGGAGCTGTTTTTT.

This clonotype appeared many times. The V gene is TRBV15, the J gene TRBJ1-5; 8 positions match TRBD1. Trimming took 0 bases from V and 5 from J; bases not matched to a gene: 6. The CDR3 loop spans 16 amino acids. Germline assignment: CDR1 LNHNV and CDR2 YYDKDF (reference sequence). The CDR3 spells CATSRDFGRGHQPQHF. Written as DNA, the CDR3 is TGTGCCACCAGCAGAGATTTCGGCAGGGGGCATCAGCCCCAGCATTTT.

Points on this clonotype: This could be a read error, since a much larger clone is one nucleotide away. The CDR3 here is CASSPNTYEQFF. The DNA of the CDR3 is TGTGCCAGCAGCCCGAACACCTACGAGCAGTTCTTC. The chain has TRBV7-2 and TRBJ2-1; D is uncertain. CDR1 and CDR2 (germline): SGHTA, FQGNSA. The CDR3 is 12 amino acids. V was shortened by 5 bases and J by 10 bases, with 12 bases between the two germline ends.

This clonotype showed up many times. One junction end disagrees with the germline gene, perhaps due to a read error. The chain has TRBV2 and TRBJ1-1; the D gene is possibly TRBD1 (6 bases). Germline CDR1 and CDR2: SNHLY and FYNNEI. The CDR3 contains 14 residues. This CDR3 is CASSEQGADTEAFF. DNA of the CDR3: TGTGCCAGCAGCGAACAGGGAGCGGACACCGAAGCTTTCTTT.

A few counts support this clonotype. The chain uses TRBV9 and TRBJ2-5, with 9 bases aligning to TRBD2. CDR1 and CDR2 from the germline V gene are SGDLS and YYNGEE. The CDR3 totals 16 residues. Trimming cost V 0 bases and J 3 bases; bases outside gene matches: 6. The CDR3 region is CASSVGASGDKETQYF. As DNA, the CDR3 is TGTGCCAGCAGCGTAGGGGCTAGCGGGGACAAAGAGACCCAGTACTTC. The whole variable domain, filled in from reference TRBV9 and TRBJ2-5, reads DSGVTQTPKHLITATGQRVTLRCSPRSGDLSVYWYQQSLDQGLQFLIQYYNGEERAKGNILERFSAQQFPDLHSELNLSSLELGDSALYFCASSVGASGDKETQYFGPGTRLLVL.

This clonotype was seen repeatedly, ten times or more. The chain's CDR3 is CASSSLQGKDYGYTF. CDR3 nucleotides: TGTGCCAGCAGTTCCCTACAGGGGAAAGACTATGGCTACACCTTC. The chain has TRBV27 and TRBJ1-2; 7 bases agree with TRBD1. CDR3 size: 15 residues. Trimming cost V 4 bases and J 3 bases; bases outside gene matches: 8. Looked up from germline, CDR1 is MNHEY and CDR2 is SMNVEV (reference sequence).

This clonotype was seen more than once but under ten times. The chain's CDR3 is CASSTQGLEETQYF. CDR3 DNA sequence: TGTGCCAGTAGTACCCAGGGATTGGAAGAGACCCAGTACTTC. The chain carries TRBV19 and TRBJ2-5; weak D call: TRBD1 (5 bases). Trimming took off 4 bases at V and 3 bases at J, with 12 bases between the two ends. The CDR3 is 14 residues long. CDR1 and CDR2 (germline): LNHDA, SQIVND (reference sequence).

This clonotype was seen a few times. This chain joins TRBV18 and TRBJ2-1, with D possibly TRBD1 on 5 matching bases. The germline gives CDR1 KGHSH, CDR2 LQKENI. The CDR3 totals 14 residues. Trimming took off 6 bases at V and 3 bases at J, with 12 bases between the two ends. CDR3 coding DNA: TGTGCCAGCTCCCCCCAGGGATTCTACAATGAGCAGTTCTTC. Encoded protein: CASSPQGFYNEQFF.

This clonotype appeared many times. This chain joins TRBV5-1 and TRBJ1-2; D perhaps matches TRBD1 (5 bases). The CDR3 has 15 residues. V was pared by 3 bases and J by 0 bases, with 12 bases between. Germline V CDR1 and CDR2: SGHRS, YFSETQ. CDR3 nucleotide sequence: TGCGCCAGCAGCTACCGGACACCCGCTAACTATGGCTACACCTTC. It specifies CASSYRTPANYGYTF.

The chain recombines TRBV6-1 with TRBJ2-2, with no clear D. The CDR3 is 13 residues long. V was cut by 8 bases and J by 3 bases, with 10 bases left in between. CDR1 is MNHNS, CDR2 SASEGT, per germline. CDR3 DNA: TGTGCCAGCTTTGCCACCCACACCGGGGAGCTGTTTTTT. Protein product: CASFATHTGELFF.

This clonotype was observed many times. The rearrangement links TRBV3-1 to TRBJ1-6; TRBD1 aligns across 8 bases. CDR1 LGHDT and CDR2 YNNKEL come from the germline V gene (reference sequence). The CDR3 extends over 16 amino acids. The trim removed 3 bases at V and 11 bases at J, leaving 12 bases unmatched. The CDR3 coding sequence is TGTGCCAGCAGCCAGGGACAGGCTGTAATTGGGCCACCCCTCCACTTT. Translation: CASSQGQAVIGPPLHF.

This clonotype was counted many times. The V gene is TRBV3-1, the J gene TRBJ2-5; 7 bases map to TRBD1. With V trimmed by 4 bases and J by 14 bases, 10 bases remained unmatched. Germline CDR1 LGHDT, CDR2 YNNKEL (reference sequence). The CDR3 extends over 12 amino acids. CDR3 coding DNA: TGTGCCAGCAGCCCCCTTCGGGACAGCCTTTACTTC. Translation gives CASSPLRDSLYF.

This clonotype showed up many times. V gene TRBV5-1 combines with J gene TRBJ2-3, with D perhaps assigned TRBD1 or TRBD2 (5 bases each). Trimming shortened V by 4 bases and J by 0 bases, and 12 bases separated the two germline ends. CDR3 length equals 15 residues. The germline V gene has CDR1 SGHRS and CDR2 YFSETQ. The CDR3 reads CASSTGTASTDTQYF. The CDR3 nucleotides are TGCGCCAGCAGCACCGGGACGGCTAGCACAGATACGCAGTATTTT.

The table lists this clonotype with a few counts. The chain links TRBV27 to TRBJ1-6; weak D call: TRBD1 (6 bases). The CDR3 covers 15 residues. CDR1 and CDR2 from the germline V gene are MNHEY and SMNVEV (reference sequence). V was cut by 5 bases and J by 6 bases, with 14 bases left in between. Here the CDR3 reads CASSPWTVINSPLHF. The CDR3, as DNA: TGTGCCAGCAGTCCCTGGACAGTAATTAATTCACCCCTCCACTTT.

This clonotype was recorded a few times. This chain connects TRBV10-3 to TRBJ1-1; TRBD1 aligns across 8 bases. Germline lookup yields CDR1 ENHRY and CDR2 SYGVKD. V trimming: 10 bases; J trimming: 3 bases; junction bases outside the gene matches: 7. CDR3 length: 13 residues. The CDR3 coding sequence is TGTGCCACCTCGGACAGGGCGGACACTGAAGCTTTCTTT. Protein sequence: CATSDRADTEAFF.

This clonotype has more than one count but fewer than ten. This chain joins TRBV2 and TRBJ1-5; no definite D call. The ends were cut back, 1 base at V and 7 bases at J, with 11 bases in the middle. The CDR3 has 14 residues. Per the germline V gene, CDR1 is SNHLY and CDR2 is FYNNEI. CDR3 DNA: TGTGCCAGCAGTGAAGAGCAGGTCGGCCAGCCCCAGCATTTT. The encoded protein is CASSEEQVGQPQHF.

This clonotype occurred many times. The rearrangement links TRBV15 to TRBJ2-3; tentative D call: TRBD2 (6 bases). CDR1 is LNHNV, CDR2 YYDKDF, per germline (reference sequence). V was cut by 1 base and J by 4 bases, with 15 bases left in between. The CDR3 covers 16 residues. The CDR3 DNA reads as TGTGCCACCAGCAGAGCTAGCGCACTAGCTCCAGATACGCAGTATTTT. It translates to CATSRASALAPDTQYF. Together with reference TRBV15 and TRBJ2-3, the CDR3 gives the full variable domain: DAMVIQNPRYQVTQFGKPVTLSCSQTLNHNVMYWYQQKSSQAPKLLFHYYDKDFNNEADTPDNFQSRRPNTSFCFLDIRSPGLGDTAMYLCATSRASALAPDTQYFGPGTRLTVL.

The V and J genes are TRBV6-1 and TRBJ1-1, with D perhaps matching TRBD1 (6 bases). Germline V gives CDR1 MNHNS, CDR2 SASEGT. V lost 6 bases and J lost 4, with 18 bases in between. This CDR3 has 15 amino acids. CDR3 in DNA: TGTGCCAGCAGCGTAGAAGGAGGGGGGGTCACTGAAGCTTTCTTT. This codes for CASSVEGGGVTEAFF.

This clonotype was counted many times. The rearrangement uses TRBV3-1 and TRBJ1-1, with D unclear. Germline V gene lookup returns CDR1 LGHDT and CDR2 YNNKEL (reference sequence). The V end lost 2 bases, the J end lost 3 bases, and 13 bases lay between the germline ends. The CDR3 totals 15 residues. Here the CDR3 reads CASSQSQRRDTEAFF. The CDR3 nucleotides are TGTGCCAGCAGCCAAAGTCAACGAAGGGACACTGAAGCTTTCTTT.

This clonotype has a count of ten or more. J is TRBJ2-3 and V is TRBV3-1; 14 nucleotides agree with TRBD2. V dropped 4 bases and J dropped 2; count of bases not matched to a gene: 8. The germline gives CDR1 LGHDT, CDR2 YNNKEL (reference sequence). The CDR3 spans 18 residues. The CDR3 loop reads CASSPGLAGGSYTDTQYF. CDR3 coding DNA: TGTGCCAGCAGCCCTGGACTAGCGGGGGGCTCTTACACAGATACGCAGTATTTT.

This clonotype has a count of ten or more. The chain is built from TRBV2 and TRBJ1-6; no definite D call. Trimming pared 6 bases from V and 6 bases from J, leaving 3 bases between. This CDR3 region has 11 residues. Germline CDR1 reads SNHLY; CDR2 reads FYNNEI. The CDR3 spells CASRVNSPLHF. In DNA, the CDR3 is TGTGCCAGCAGGGTTAATTCACCCCTCCACTTT.

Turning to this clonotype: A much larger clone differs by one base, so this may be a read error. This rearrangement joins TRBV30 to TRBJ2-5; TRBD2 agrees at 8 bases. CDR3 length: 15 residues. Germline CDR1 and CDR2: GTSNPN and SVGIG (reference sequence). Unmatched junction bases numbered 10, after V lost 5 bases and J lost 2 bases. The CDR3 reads CAWGRTSRLQETQYF. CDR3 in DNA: TGTGCCTGGGGTCGGACTAGCCGATTGCAAGAGACCCAGTACTTC.

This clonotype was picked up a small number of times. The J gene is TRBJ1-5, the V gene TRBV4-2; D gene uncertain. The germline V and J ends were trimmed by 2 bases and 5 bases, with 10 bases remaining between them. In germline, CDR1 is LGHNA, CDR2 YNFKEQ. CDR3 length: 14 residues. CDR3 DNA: TGTGCCAGCAGCCAACCCAACACGGATCAGCCCCAGCATTTT. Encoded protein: CASSQPNTDQPQHF.

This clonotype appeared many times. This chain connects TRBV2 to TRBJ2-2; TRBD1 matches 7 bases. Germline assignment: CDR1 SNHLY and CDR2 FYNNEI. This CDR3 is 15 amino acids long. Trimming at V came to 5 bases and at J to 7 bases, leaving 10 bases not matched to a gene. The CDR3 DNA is TGTGCCAGCAGTATCGACAGGGAAGTAGGCGGGGAGCTGTTTTTT. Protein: CASSIDREVGGELFF.

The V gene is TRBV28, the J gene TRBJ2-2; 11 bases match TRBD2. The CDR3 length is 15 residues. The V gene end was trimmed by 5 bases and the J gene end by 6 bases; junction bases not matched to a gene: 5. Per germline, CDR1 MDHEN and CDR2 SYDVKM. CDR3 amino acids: CASSKLAGASGELFF. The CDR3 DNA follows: TGTGCCAGCAGTAAACTAGCGGGGGCTTCCGGGGAGCTGTTTTTT.

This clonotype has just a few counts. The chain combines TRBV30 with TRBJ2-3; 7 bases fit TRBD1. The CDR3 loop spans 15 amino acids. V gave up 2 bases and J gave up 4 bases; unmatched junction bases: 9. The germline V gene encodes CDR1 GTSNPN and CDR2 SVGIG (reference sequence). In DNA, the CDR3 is TGTGCCTGGAGTCCTCGAGGGACAGTCGCAGATACGCAGTATTTT. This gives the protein CAWSPRGTVADTQYF.

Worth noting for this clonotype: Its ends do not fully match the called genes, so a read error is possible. CDR3 sequence reads: CASSQDSSGANVLTF. The CDR3 nucleotides read TGTGCCAGCAGCCAGGACAGCTCTGGGGCCAACGTCCTGACTTTC. The chain links TRBV4-1 to TRBJ2-6, with D maybe TRBD1 (6 bases). There are 15 residues in the CDR3. Germline CDR1 is MGHRA and CDR2 is YSYEKL.

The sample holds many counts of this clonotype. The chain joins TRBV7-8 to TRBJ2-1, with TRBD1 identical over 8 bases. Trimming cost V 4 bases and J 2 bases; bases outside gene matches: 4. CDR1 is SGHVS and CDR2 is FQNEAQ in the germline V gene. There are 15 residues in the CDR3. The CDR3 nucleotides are TGTGCCAGCAGCTCGGACAGGGTCACCTACAATGAGCAGTTCTTC. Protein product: CASSSDRVTYNEQFF.